What follows are 14 T cell receptor beta chains derived from one specimen sequenced in a study of blood T cell repertoires in COVID-19. Assay used: immunoSEQ multiplex PCR; TCRdb lists only in-frame clones, some missing. The sample shows 120,000 to 150,000 clones, 84% of them seen only once. Sample: PBMCs or T cells enriched from blood (not recorded which). Receptor source: a woman aged 50 to 60 who had been exposed to COVID-19.

The genes are TRBV5-8 and TRBJ1-5; D may be TRBD1 (5 bases). The CDR3 consists of 17 residues. Germline lookup yields CDR1 SGHTS and CDR2 YDEGEE. Trimming took off 0 bases at V and 9 bases at J, with 22 bases between the two ends. CDR3 nucleotides: TGTGCCAGCAGCTTGGGGAGGGGAAGGGGCCTCCCGGGGCCCCAGCATTTT. Translation gives CASSLGRGRGLPGPQHF.

This sequence joins TRBV5-1 and TRBJ1-2; D is unresolved. The CDR3 has 13 residues. Between the trimmed V and J ends, which lost 0 bases and 8 bases, there was a span of 11 bases. Per germline, CDR1 SGHRS and CDR2 YFSETQ. CDR3 in amino acids: CASSLAGSSGYTF. DNA of the CDR3: TGCGCCAGCAGCTTGGCGGGGAGTAGCGGCTACACCTTC.

The chain joins TRBV29-1 to TRBJ1-2, with 7 positions matching TRBD1. After removal of 5 bases from V and 6 bases from J, the junction contained 12 bases not matched to a gene. The CDR3 spans 14 residues. The germline V gene encodes CDR1 SQVTM and CDR2 ANQGSEA. CDR3 residues: CSVRDRPGLDGYTF. The CDR3 DNA reads TGCAGCGTTCGGGACAGACCTGGGTTGGATGGCTACACCTTC.

J is TRBJ2-3 and V is TRBV12-3 or TRBV12-4; no clear D gene. The germline V and J ends were trimmed by 5 bases and 0 bases, with 6 bases remaining between them. There are 13 residues in the CDR3. CDR3 DNA sequence: TGTGCCAGCAGTCAGGTCAGCACAGATACGCAGTATTTT. Translating gives CASSQVSTDTQYF.

The chain employs TRBV6-6 and TRBJ1-2; D is unclear. The ends were cut back, 2 bases at V and 5 bases at J, with 6 bases in the middle. Germline CDR1 MNHNY, CDR2 SVGAGI (reference sequence). CDR3 length: 12 residues. For the CDR3, the DNA is TGTGCCAGCAGTTACCGGGAGTATGGCTACACCTTC. Amino acid sequence: CASSYREYGYTF.

V gene TRBV12-3 or TRBV12-4 combines with J gene TRBJ1-1; tentative D call: TRBD1 (6 bases). There are 13 residues in the CDR3. The V end lost 1 base, the J end lost 6 bases, and 9 bases lay between the germline ends. Here the CDR3 reads CASSLGRQAEAFF. CDR3 bases: TGTGCCAGCAGTTTAGGGAGACAGGCTGAAGCTTTCTTT.

CDR3 sequence reads: CASSLPGGTGVDGYTF. The CDR3 coding sequence is TGTGCCAGCAGCTTGCCCGGCGGGACAGGAGTCGATGGCTACACCTTC. This chain uses TRBV5-6 with TRBJ1-2, with 8 bases matching TRBD1. The germline V gene has CDR1 SGHDT and CDR2 YYEEEE. The CDR3 consists of 16 residues. J was trimmed by 6 bases and V by 1 base; bases with no gene match: 11.

The rearrangement uses TRBV11-2 and TRBJ1-1; TRBD1 matches at 8 bases. Germline loops: CDR1 SGHAT, CDR2 FQNNGV. With 5 bases clipped from V and 3 bases from J, the junction kept 5 bases outside the gene matches. There are 14 residues in the CDR3. CDR3 sequence reads: CASSDRTGYTEAFF. DNA of the CDR3: TGTGCCAGCAGCGATCGGACAGGGTACACTGAAGCTTTCTTT.

The genes are TRBV6-5 and TRBJ1-3; D ambiguous. This CDR3 contains 14 residues. The germline gives CDR1 MNHEY, CDR2 SVGAGI. Trimming pared 7 bases from V and 3 bases from J, leaving 13 bases between. The CDR3 loop reads CASTVGSLGNTIYF. CDR3 sequence (DNA): TGTGCCAGCACTGTGGGCAGTCTTGGAAACACCATATATTTT.

The chain links TRBV6-5 to TRBJ1-6; TRBD1 matches 10 bases. V lost 6 bases, J lost 11 bases, and 4 bases stayed unmatched. CDR1 is MNHEY, CDR2 SVGAGI, per germline. The CDR3 sequence is 13 residues long. This CDR3 reads CASRGTGVAPLHF. The CDR3 DNA reads as TGTGCCAGCAGGGGGACAGGGGTAGCACCCCTCCACTTT.

This clone was picked up a small number of times. The rearrangement links TRBV7-3 to TRBJ2-1; D is undetermined. This CDR3 contains 11 residues. Between the trimmed V and J ends, which lost 4 bases and 9 bases, there was a span of 7 bases. Germline CDR1 is SGHTA and CDR2 is FQGTGA. Here the CDR3 DNA reads TGTGCCAGCAGCTCCTTGAGTGAGCAGTTCTTC. It encodes CASSSLSEQFF.

CDR3 nucleotide sequence: TGTGCCAGCAGTGACTCGATTCTAGCAGATACGCAGTATTTT. Encoded protein: CASSDSILADTQYF. The V gene is TRBV6-4, the J gene TRBJ2-3; D is unresolved. The V end lost 0 bases, the J end lost 4 bases, and 8 bases lay between the germline ends. In germline, CDR1 is MRHNA, CDR2 SNTAGT. The length of the CDR3 is 14 residues.

The rearrangement links TRBV6-1 to TRBJ1-4; no clear D gene. CDR3 length: 15 residues. The ends were cut back, 1 base at V and 4 bases at J, with 10 bases in the middle. The germline V gene encodes CDR1 MNHNS and CDR2 SASEGT. CDR3 sequence (DNA): TGTGCCAGCAGTGAAGAAGCGGGGAATAATGAAAAACTGTTTTTT. Protein sequence: CASSEEAGNNEKLFF.

The V call is TRBV4-3, the J call TRBJ1-5; D is possibly TRBD1 (6 bases). From germline, CDR1 is LGHNA and CDR2 YSLEER. There are 15 residues in the CDR3. V lost 2 bases and J lost 1, with 9 bases in between. This CDR3 is CASSQWQGSNQPQHF. CDR3 coding DNA: TGCGCCAGCAGCCAATGGCAGGGGAGCAATCAGCCCCAGCATTTT.